This T cell receptor beta chain was obtained from a study of tumor-infiltrating lymphocytes in oesophageal squamous cell carcinoma. TCRdb re-derived calls from the PCR reads in MiXCR, one entry per CDR3 protein. The sample carries 15,000 to 20,000 distinct CDR3 sequences, roughly half recorded once. CDR3 length: 13 amino acids. V lost 2 bases and J 6 bases, leaving 10 bases between the germline ends. Germline V gene sequence: CDR1 MDHEN, CDR2 SYDVKM. The sequenced sample was esophageal tumor tissue. The V call is TRBV28, the J call TRBJ1-2; D gene unclear. This clonotype originated in a male donor with esophageal squamous cell carcinoma. The CDR3 is CASSLVFRDGYTF. CDR3 in DNA: TGTGCCAGCAGTTTAGTATTTCGGGATGGCTACACCTTC.